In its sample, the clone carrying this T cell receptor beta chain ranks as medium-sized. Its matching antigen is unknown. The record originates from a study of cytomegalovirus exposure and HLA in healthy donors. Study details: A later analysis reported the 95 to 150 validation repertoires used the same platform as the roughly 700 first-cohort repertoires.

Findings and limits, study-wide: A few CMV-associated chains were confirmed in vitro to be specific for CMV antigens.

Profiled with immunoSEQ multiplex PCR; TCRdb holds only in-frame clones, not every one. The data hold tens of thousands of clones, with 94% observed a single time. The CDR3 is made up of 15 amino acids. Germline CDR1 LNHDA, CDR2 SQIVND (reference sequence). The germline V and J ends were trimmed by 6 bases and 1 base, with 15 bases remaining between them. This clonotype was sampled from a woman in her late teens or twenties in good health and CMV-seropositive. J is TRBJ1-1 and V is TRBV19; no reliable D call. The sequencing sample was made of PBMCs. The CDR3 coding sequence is TGTGCCAGTAGGTCAGTGGCCCCCCCGAACACTGAAGCTTTCTTT. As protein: CASRSVAPPNTEAFF.